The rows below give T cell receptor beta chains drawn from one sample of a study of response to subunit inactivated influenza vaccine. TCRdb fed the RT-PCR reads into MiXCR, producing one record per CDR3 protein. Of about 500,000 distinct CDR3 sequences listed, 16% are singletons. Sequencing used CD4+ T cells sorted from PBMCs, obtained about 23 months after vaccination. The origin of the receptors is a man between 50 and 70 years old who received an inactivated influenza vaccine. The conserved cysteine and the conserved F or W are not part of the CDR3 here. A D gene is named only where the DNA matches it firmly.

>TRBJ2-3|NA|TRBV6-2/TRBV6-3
ASNRGGVYTQY
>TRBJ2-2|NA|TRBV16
ASSPLGVNTGELF
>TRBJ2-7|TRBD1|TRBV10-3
AINGQGYTYEQY
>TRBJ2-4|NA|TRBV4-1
ASSQDPASLKNIQY
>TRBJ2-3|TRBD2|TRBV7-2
ASSSGLAGSGTDTQY
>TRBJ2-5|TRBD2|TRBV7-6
ASSLSFSSSGSQETQY
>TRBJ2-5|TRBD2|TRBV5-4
ASSLTLLAGKETQY
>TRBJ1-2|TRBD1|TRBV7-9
ASTNWDRENYGYT
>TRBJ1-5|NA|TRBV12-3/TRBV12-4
ASSLAQGNNQPQH
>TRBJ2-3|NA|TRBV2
ASSRDTDTQY
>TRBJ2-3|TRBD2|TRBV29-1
SVRRTSGSNTQY
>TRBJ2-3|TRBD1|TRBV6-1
ASSPGTGKADTQY
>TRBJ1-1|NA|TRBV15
ATSRRSGGVNTEAF
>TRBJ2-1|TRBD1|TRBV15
ATSRAGTGAYNEQF
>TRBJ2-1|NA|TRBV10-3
AISQNRDKSYNEQF
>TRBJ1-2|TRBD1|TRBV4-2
ASSGGDSADYGYT
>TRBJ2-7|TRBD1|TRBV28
ASSYSGTGNYEQY
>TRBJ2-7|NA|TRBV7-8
ASSVGRIPYEQY
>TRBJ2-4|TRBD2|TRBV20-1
SALTPGTRAKNIQY
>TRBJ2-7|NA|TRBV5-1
ASSLTESYEQY
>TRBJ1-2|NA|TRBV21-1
ASSEAPSNYGYT
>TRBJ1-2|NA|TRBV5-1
ASSLTTTQGVNYGYT
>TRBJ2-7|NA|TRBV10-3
AISAGWSSYEQY
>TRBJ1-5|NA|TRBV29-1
SAGERSQPQH
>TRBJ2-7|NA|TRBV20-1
SAVSGGGSSYEQY
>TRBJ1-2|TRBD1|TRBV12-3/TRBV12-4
ASSSGQGGYT
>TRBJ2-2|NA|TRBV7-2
ASPGLIANTGELF
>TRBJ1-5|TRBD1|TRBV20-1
SAKDRISNQPQH
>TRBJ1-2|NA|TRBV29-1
SVATGPNYGYT
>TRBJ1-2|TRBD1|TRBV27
ASRPSTGVAYGYT
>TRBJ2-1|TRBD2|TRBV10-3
AISERGGGSYNEQF
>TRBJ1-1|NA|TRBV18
ASSATDNTEAF
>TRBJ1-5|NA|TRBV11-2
ASSLALDQPQH
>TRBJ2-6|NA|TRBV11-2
ASSLGSGHLSGANVLT
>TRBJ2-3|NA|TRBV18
ASSLTDVPLSTDTQY
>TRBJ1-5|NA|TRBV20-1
SASHGGANQPQH
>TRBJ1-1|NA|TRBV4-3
ASSQVLRRNTEAF
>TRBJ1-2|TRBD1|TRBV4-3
ASSQDLQDRPNYGYT
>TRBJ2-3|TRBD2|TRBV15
ATSTLSGRGRDTQY
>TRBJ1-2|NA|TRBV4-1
ASSQTRNYGYT
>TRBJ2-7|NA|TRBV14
ASSHGQGVY
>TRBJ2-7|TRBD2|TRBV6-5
ASSYRREHEQY
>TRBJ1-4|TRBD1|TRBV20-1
SARDGTANEKLF
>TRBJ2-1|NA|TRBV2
ASSEQAGEQF
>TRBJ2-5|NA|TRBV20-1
SVNRVQETQY
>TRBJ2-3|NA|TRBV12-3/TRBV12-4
ASSSRLWGSSTDTQY
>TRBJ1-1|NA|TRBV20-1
SARTGTWNTEAF
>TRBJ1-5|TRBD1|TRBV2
ASSEDQGAGQPQH
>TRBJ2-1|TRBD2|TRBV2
ASTGTSGIGEQF
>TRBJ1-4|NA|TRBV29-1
SVARRAGDNEKLF
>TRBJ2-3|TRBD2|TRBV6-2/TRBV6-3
ASSYRASGLGDTQY
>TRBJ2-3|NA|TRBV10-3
AITTGNTDTQY
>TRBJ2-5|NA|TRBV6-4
ASSNRAETQY
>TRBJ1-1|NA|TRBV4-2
ASSQEQGTEAF
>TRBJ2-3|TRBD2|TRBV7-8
ASSYGLASTDTQY
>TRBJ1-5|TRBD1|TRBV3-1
ASSRDSANQPQH
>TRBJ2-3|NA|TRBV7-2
ASNPTRTDTQY
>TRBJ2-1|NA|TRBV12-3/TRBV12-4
ASSPADNEQF
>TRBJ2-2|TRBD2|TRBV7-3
ASSLLSPLAGGTGELF
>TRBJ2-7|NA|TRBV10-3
AISESKGKAYEQY